The 16 T cell receptor beta chains below come from one sample, sequenced in a study of T-cell reconstitution after alpha-beta-depleted transplantation in children. Construction of the TCRbeta library involved unique molecular identifiers. A single record per CDR3 protein comes from TCRdb applying MiXCR to the PCR reads. The repertoire holds approximately 50,000 distinct CDR3 sequences, with 50% to 55% as singletons. Sequenced material: peripheral blood, taken before TCRalphabeta/CD19-depleted stem cell transplant. These receptors were collected from a boy in the first two years of life with SCID, due to receive a stem cell transplant.

This clonotype was picked up many times. This sequence joins TRBV7-8 and TRBJ2-1, with D possibly TRBD2 on 7 matching bases. Trimming stripped 5 bases from V and 12 bases from J, with 23 bases between. The CDR3 runs to 15 residues. CDR1 SGHVS and CDR2 FQNEAQ come from the germline V gene. The chain's CDR3 is CASSPSGGGPMGQFF. In DNA form, the CDR3 reads TGTGCCAGCAGCCCCAGCGGCGGGGGCCCCATGGGGCAGTTCTTC.

The genes are TRBV5-1 and TRBJ2-1; D call uncertain. V lost 3 bases and J lost 9, with 10 bases in between. This CDR3 is built from 12 residues. CDR1 is SGHRS, CDR2 YFSETQ, per germline. The CDR3 spells CASSSGPGEQFF. The DNA for the CDR3 is TGCGCCAGCAGCTCGGGCCCCGGTGAGCAGTTCTTC.

DNA of the CDR3: TGCGCCAGCAGCTTGGCCAACACCAACACCGGGGAGCTGTTTTTT. Translation gives CASSLANTNTGELFF. This chain connects TRBV5-1 to TRBJ2-2, with D hard to call. The CDR3 spans 15 residues. The germline gives CDR1 SGHRS, CDR2 YFSETQ. V lost 0 bases and J 2 bases, leaving 8 bases between the germline ends.

The V gene is TRBV7-2, the J gene TRBJ1-4; TRBD1 matches at 9 bases. V shed 5 bases, J shed 0 bases, and the junction held 1 base outside the gene matches. CDR3 size: 15 residues. CDR1 SGHTA and CDR2 FQGNSA come from the germline V gene. The CDR3 DNA follows: TGTGCCAGCAGCCGACAGGGGGCAACTAATGAAAAACTGTTTTTT. Translation gives CASSRQGATNEKLFF.

This clonotype came up once. The chain carries TRBV5-1 and TRBJ2-2; 7 bases map to TRBD1. The length of the CDR3 is 15 residues. V gave up 6 bases and J gave up 0 bases; unmatched junction bases: 5. Germline-derived CDR1 and CDR2 are SGHRS and YFSETQ. The CDR3: CASTPTGANTGELFF. The CDR3 nucleotides are TGCGCCAGCACCCCAACAGGGGCGAACACCGGGGAGCTGTTTTTT.

The chain employs TRBV15 and TRBJ1-1, with D hard to call. The CDR3 loop spans 19 amino acids. V was clipped by 1 base and J by 4 bases, with 25 bases between them. The germline V gene encodes CDR1 LNHNV and CDR2 YYDKDF (reference sequence). CDR3 in DNA: TGTGCCACCAGCAGAGTCGGCAGGATGGCAGGCCCGAAGGGCACTGAAGCTTTCTTT. Protein: CATSRVGRMAGPKGTEAFF.

This clonotype was counted between two and nine times. The chain combines TRBV6-5 with TRBJ1-1; no firm D call. The CDR3 has 17 residues. Germline lookup yields CDR1 MNHEY and CDR2 SVGAGI. The germline V and J ends were trimmed by 0 bases and 1 base, with 15 bases remaining between them. CDR3 amino acids: CASSYSKQTWANTEAFF. The CDR3 nucleotides read TGTGCCAGCAGTTACTCAAAACAGACCTGGGCGAACACTGAAGCTTTCTTT.

The genes are TRBV27 and TRBJ2-3; 10 bases match TRBD1. The CDR3 is 15 residues long. Per germline, CDR1 MNHEY and CDR2 SMNVEV (reference sequence). V was clipped by 5 bases and J by 6 bases; unmatched bases: 8. The CDR3 sequence: CASSKGQGEGDTQYF. CDR3 in DNA: TGTGCCAGCAGTAAAGGACAGGGGGAGGGCGATACGCAGTATTTT.

This clonotype was counted only a few times. This chain connects TRBV4-3 to TRBJ2-3; TRBD2 agrees at 10 bases. CDR3 size: 17 residues. V gave up 0 bases and J gave up 4 bases; unmatched junction bases: 7. CDR1 and CDR2 (germline): LGHNA, YSLEER. CDR3: CASSQDPQRGGPDTQYF. The CDR3, as DNA: TGCGCCAGCAGCCAAGATCCCCAGCGGGGGGGCCCAGATACGCAGTATTTT.

The gene calls are TRBV24-1 and TRBJ2-5; 7 bases are a match to TRBD1. The CDR3 has 14 residues. From germline, CDR1 is KGHDR and CDR2 SFDVKD. V trimming: 5 bases; J trimming: 4 bases; junction bases outside the gene matches: 6. CDR3 protein: CATSAQNRGETQYF. CDR3 nucleotides: TGTGCCACCAGTGCCCAAAACAGGGGAGAGACCCAGTACTTC.

This rearrangement joins TRBV20-1 to TRBJ1-1; D possibly corresponds to TRBD1 (5 bases). V was shortened by 0 bases and J by 4 bases, with 12 bases between the two germline ends. Germline CDR1 is DFQATT and CDR2 is SNEGSKA (reference sequence). The length of the CDR3 is 14 residues. In DNA, the CDR3 is TGCAGTGCTAGAGATACACAGGAATTCACTGAAGCTTTCTTT. Translating it yields CSARDTQEFTEAFF.

The J gene is TRBJ2-3, the V gene TRBV9; D may correspond to TRBD1 or TRBD2 (5 bases each). Trimming took off 2 bases at V and 1 base at J, with 14 bases between the two ends. The CDR3 runs 16 residues. Germline V gene sequence: CDR1 SGDLS, CDR2 YYNGEE. CDR3 in amino acids: CASSVPLGDRTDTQYF. CDR3 nucleotide sequence: TGTGCCAGCAGCGTGCCGCTGGGGGATCGCACAGATACGCAGTATTTT.

V and J are TRBV7-9 and TRBJ2-3; D is ambiguous. The CDR3 runs to 13 residues. Looked up from germline, CDR1 is SEHNR and CDR2 is FQNEAQ (reference sequence). V shed 3 bases and J shed 7 bases, with 11 bases lying between them. CDR3 nucleotide sequence: TGTGCCAGCAGCTTTTCTCAGCTTTATACGCAGTATTTT. Encoded protein: CASSFSQLYTQYF.

This clonotype was observed a handful of times. The chain employs TRBV7-2 and TRBJ1-2; 7 positions match TRBD1. Germline CDR1 is SGHTA and CDR2 is FQGNSA. J lost 8 bases, V lost 1 base, and 4 bases had no gene match. This CDR3 spans 13 amino acids. Written as DNA, the CDR3 is TGTGCCAGCAGCTTAGAAGGGGGCTACGGCTACACCTTC. Protein product: CASSLEGGYGYTF.

This clonotype was detected ten times or more. The J gene is TRBJ2-1, the V gene TRBV6-2 or TRBV6-3; TRBD1 is a possible D gene (6 bases). The CDR3 is 13 residues long. The germline V gene encodes CDR1 MNHEY and CDR2 SVGEGT. Trimming left V 6 bases short and J 7 bases short, with 13 bases between. The CDR3 DNA is TGTGCCAGCAGCCCTCAGGGGTGGAATGAGCAGTTCTTC. It yields the protein CASSPQGWNEQFF.

The CDR3 bases are TGTGCCAGCAGTGAAGGGGAAGGAGCCTACGAGCAGTACTTC. Its protein is CASSEGEGAYEQYF. The gene calls are TRBV6-1 and TRBJ2-7; D not certain. The CDR3 covers 14 residues. V was trimmed by 1 base and J by 2 bases, leaving 9 bases between them. Germline assignment: CDR1 MNHNS and CDR2 SASEGT.